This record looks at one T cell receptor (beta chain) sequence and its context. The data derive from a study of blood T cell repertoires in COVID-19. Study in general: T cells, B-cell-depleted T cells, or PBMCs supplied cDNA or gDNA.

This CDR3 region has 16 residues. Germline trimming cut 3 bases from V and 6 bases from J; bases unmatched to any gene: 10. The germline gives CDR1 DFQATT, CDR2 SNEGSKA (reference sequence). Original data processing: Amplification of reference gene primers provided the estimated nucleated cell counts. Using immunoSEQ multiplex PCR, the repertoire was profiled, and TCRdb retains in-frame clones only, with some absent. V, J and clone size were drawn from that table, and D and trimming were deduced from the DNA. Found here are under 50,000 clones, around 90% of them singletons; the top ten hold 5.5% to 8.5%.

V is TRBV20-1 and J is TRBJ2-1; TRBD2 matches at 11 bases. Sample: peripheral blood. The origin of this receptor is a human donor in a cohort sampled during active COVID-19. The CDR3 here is CSASLAGGPLANEQFF. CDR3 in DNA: TGCAGTGCTAGTTTAGCGGGGGGGCCCCTCGCCAATGAGCAGTTCTTC.